One T cell receptor beta chain is described in this entry. Its matching antigen is unknown. CDR1 SNHLY and CDR2 FYNNEI come from the germline V gene. Trimming pared 1 base from V and 0 bases from J, leaving 6 bases between. The CDR3 length is 15 residues. This sample was taken from a study of Ad26.COV2.S vaccination and SARS-CoV-2 variants. Looking at the study overall: Donor was in the COV1001 Ad26.COV2.S trial arm. By the intramuscular route, Ad26.COV2.S was given once, or twice 56 days apart. The study's findings and limits: Across vaccine and placebo recipients, the breadth of non-spike TCRs was similar. Total T cell responses were possibly underestimated by TCR breadth and depth analyses.

The treatment here: 15 to 20 received Ad26.COV2.S at low or high dose, single or two shots; 5 received placebo; per-sample allocation not given. Day 63 following the first vaccine or placebo injection was when the samples were taken. Profiled with immunoSEQ multiplex PCR; TCRdb holds only in-frame clones, not every one. The sample records 440,000 or so clones, roughly nine tenths being singletons. This clonotype was obtained from a person between 18 and 60 years old who received the Ad26.COV2.S COVID-19 vaccine or a placebo. The sequencing here drew on peripheral blood, taken in a trial of Ad26.COV2.S vaccine versus placebo. The V gene is TRBV2, the J gene TRBJ1-4; no definite D call. This CDR3 is CASSEVGSTNEKLFF. DNA of the CDR3: TGTGCCAGCAGTGAAGTGGGATCAACTAATGAAAAACTGTTTTTT.